Each of the 13 T cell receptor beta chains below was sequenced from the same sample in a study of blood T cell repertoires in COVID-19. Profiling relied on immunoSEQ multiplex PCR, and the TCRdb table lists in-frame clones only, not all of them. The table shows approximately 190,000 clones, with around 80% occurring only once. Sequencing was carried out using peripheral blood. Receptor source: a human donor with acute or convalescent COVID-19. The donor label of this sample is uncertain.

The rearrangement uses TRBV18 and TRBJ2-1; D remains unclear. Trimming pared 1 base from V and 4 bases from J, leaving 8 bases between. Germline CDR1 is KGHSH and CDR2 is LQKENI. The CDR3 extends over 14 amino acids. The chain's CDR3 is CASSPLPVYNEQFF. Here the CDR3 DNA reads TGTGCCAGCTCACCACTTCCGGTTTACAATGAGCAGTTCTTC.

Written as DNA, the CDR3 is TGCGCCAGCAGCTCGATGGGACTGCTCCAAGAGACCCAGTACTTC. Its protein product is CASSSMGLLQETQYF. The chain carries TRBV5-1 and TRBJ2-5; D is perhaps TRBD2 (6 bases). This CDR3 comprises 15 residues. Germline lookup yields CDR1 SGHRS and CDR2 YFSETQ. The V end lost 3 bases, the J end lost 1 base, and 13 bases lay between the germline ends. The full variable domain, with the rest looked up from reference TRBV5-1 and TRBJ2-5, is KAGVTQTPRYLIKTRGQQVTLSCSPISGHRSVSWYQQTPGQGLQFLFEYFSETQRNKGNFPGRFSGRQFSNSRSEMNVSTLELGDSALYLCASSSMGLLQETQYFGPGTRLLVL.

The V gene is TRBV11-1, the J gene TRBJ2-5, with 7 bases identical to TRBD1. Trimming cost V 3 bases and J 5 bases; bases outside gene matches: 9. The CDR3 is 15 amino acids. Looked up from germline, CDR1 is SGHAT and CDR2 is FQDESV (reference sequence). In nucleotides, the CDR3 is TGTGCCAGCAGCTTGGGCCTTAAAGGGGGCGAGACCCAGTACTTC. The encoded protein is CASSLGLKGGETQYF.

The chain employs TRBV28 and TRBJ2-1, with TRBD2 as a possible D gene (8 bases). Germline V gene data show CDR1 as MDHEN and CDR2 as SYDVKM. V was shortened by 8 bases and J by 4 bases, with 24 bases between the two germline ends. The CDR3 has 17 amino acids. The CDR3 DNA is TGTGCCAGCTCAAAACTTCCCGGGGGGGACAGATACAATGAGCAGTTCTTC. Translating it yields CASSKLPGGDRYNEQFF. Full variable domain (missing parts from reference TRBV28 and TRBJ2-1): DVKVTQSSRYLVKRTGEKVFLECVQDMDHENMFWYRQDPGLGLRLIYFSYDVKMKEKGDIPEGYSVSREKKERFSLILESASTNQTSMYLCASSKLPGGDRYNEQFFGPGTRLTVL.

The chain has TRBV6-6 and TRBJ1-2; D may be TRBD1 (5 bases). Trimming shortened V by 5 bases and J by 8 bases, and 21 bases separated the two germline ends. Germline V lookup: CDR1 MNHNY, CDR2 SVGAGI (reference sequence). The CDR3 sequence is 15 residues long. CDR3 protein: CASSTPGLGREGYTF. In DNA form, the CDR3 reads TGTGCCAGCAGTACCCCGGGACTCGGGAGGGAGGGCTACACCTTC.

The V and J genes are TRBV30 and TRBJ1-1, with 10 bases fitting TRBD1. Germline V gene sequence: CDR1 GTSNPN, CDR2 SVGIG (reference sequence). CDR3 size: 14 residues. Losses at the gene ends were 2 bases for V and 4 bases for J; bases not matched to a gene: 4. The CDR3 sequence: CAWSRGQGSTEAFF. The CDR3 DNA is TGTGCCTGGAGTCGGGGACAGGGGAGCACTGAAGCTTTCTTT.

J is TRBJ2-3 and V is TRBV5-1, with 7 bases lining up with TRBD1. V was clipped by 4 bases and J by 0 bases; unmatched bases: 5. The CDR3 runs 15 residues. From germline, CDR1 is SGHRS and CDR2 YFSETQ. The DNA of the CDR3 is TGCGCCAGCAGCCAAGGGACAGCTAGCACAGATACGCAGTATTTT. Protein product: CASSQGTASTDTQYF.

The table lists this clone with a count of one. The CDR3 here is CASSPPTGRDYGYTF. The CDR3 bases are TGTGCCAGCTCACCTCCGACAGGCAGGGACTATGGCTACACCTTC. V is TRBV18 and J is TRBJ1-2; maybe TRBD1 (6 bases). CDR1 and CDR2 (germline): KGHSH, LQKENI. V lost 3 bases, J lost 3 bases, and 14 bases lay in between. The CDR3 totals 15 residues.

This rearrangement joins TRBV11-2 to TRBJ2-3; TRBD2 matches 14 bases. The germline V gene has CDR1 SGHAT and CDR2 FQNNGV. This CDR3 has 17 amino acids. With 5 bases clipped from V and 3 bases from J, the junction kept 7 bases outside the gene matches. CDR3: CASSLVTSGRGTDTQYF. CDR3 DNA sequence: TGTGCCAGCAGCCTAGTGACTAGCGGGAGGGGTACAGATACGCAGTATTTT.

The chain joins TRBV6-1 to TRBJ1-2; TRBD1 matches at 9 bases. The CDR3 runs to 16 residues. V lost 3 bases to trimming and J lost 1 base; unmatched junction nucleotides: 6. The germline CDR1 and CDR2 sequences are MNHNS and SASEGT. The CDR3 bases are TGTGCCAGCAGTGAGGGACAGGGATTCGTTAACTATGGCTACACCTTC. Translated, it gives CASSEGQGFVNYGYTF.

The chain uses TRBV5-1 and TRBJ1-4; the match to TRBD1 covers 7 bases. The CDR3 totals 15 residues. Germline V CDR1 and CDR2: SGHRS, YFSETQ. V shed 2 bases, J shed 4 bases, and the junction held 5 bases outside the gene matches. The CDR3 bases are TGCGCCAGCAGCTTACAGGGGTTGAATAATGAAAAACTGTTTTTT. Translated: CASSLQGLNNEKLFF.

The chain combines TRBV3-1 (or the pseudogene TRBV3-2) with TRBJ2-6, with D unresolved. Germline lookup yields CDR1 LGHDT and CDR2 YNNKEL (reference sequence). The germline V and J ends were trimmed by 4 bases and 7 bases, with 5 bases remaining between them. There are 12 residues in the CDR3. The CDR3 DNA reads TGTGCCAGCAGCCCTATAGCCAACGTCCTGACTTTC. This codes for CASSPIANVLTF.

The chain employs TRBV19 and TRBJ2-3, with D tentatively TRBD2 (5 bases). Germline lookup yields CDR1 LNHDA and CDR2 SQIVND (reference sequence). The CDR3 spans 14 residues. V lost 5 bases to trimming and J lost 6 bases, with 15 bases between them. The CDR3 DNA follows: TGTGCCAGTAGTGGAGGTTACCTAGGGGATACGCAGTATTTT. It encodes CASSGGYLGDTQYF.